This T cell receptor beta chain stems from a study of cytomegalovirus exposure and HLA in healthy donors. The study ran its PCR with 60 Vbeta and 13 Jbeta primers. Profiling relied on immunoSEQ multiplex PCR, and the TCRdb table lists in-frame clones only, not all of them. The repertoire holds about 26,000 clones, with about 70% as singletons. Germline V gene lookup returns CDR1 LNHNV and CDR2 YYDKDF (reference sequence). The CDR3 runs 14 residues. Trimming took 0 bases from V and 12 from J; bases not matched to a gene: 9. The chain is built from TRBV15 and TRBJ1-1; 8 positions agree with TRBD1. The sequencing input was PBMCs. The sequence was collected from a woman aged 45-60 years in good health and CMV-seronegative. The CDR3: CATSRDHAGGMPFF. The CDR3 coding sequence is TGTGCCACCAGCAGAGATCATGCAGGGGGCATGCCTTTCTTT.